This T cell receptor (beta chain) was captured by sequencing in a study of control samples from healthy donors and cancer patients. Trimming shortened V by 3 bases and J by 4 bases, and 15 bases separated the two germline ends. CDR1 is DFQATT, CDR2 SNEGSKA, per germline (reference sequence). The CDR3 loop spans 14 amino acids. Produced via immunoSEQ multiplex PCR; TCRdb's table is partial and in-frame only. This table holds around 63,000 clones, roughly 86% found once. This chain links TRBV20-1 with TRBJ1-1; D possibly corresponds to TRBD1 (5 bases). This TCR was recovered from a woman in her 50s with head and neck cancer. The source material was PBMCs. The CDR3 DNA is TGCAGTGCTAGTGGGGGTTTAGTTGGCACTGAAGCTTTCTTT. Its protein is CSASGGLVGTEAFF.